Each of the 29 T cell receptor beta chains below was sequenced from the same sample in a study of identifying expanded T cells in peripheral blood. This table comes from immunoSEQ multiplex PCR, and its TCRdb copy is limited to in-frame clones, with some not included. The sample includes some 130,000 clones, 86% of them seen just once. Sequenced material: blood. All receptors come from a person aged 18 to 75 in good health.

This clone occurred once. This chain links TRBV11-2 with TRBJ2-7, with a weak D call TRBD1 (6 bases). V dropped 0 bases and J dropped 1 base, with 16 bases sitting between them. Germline V gene data show CDR1 as SGHAT and CDR2 as FQNNGV. This CDR3 comprises 17 residues. CDR3 in amino acids: CASSLDSRTAISYEQYF. The CDR3 DNA follows: TGTGCCAGCAGCTTAGATAGCCGGACAGCTATTTCCTACGAGCAGTACTTC.

This clone was detected many times. The chain recombines TRBV7-6 with TRBJ1-6; 9 bases agree with TRBD1. J gave up 7 bases and V 5 bases, and 6 bases lay outside the gene matches. Germline CDR1 SGHVS, CDR2 FNYEAQ. CDR3 length: 15 amino acids. The DNA for the CDR3 is TGTGCCAGCAGCGTTACCGGGACAGGGAATTCACCCCTCCACTTT. This gives the protein CASSVTGTGNSPLHF. Full variable domain (missing parts from reference TRBV7-6 and TRBJ1-6): GAGVSQSPRYKVTKRGQDVALRCDPISGHVSLYWYRQALGQGPEFLTYFNYEAQQDKSGLPNDRFSAERPEGSISTLTIQRTEQRDSAMYRCASSVTGTGNSPLHFGNGTRLTVT.

The V call is TRBV19, the J call TRBJ1-5; D unresolved. The V and J ends lost 3 bases and 4 bases respectively, with 4 bases between them. In germline, CDR1 is LNHDA, CDR2 SQIVND (reference sequence). This CDR3 contains 12 residues. For the CDR3, the DNA is TGTGCCAGTAGTATTAATAATCAGCCCCAGCATTTT. Translation: CASSINNQPQHF.

This rearrangement joins TRBV5-1 to TRBJ2-2, with D possibly being TRBD1 or TRBD2 (5 bases each). Trimming pared 1 base from V and 7 bases from J, leaving 11 bases between. The CDR3 consists of 14 residues. Germline-derived CDR1 and CDR2 are SGHRS and YFSETQ. CDR3 protein: CASSLLGVGGELFF. CDR3 DNA sequence: TGCGCCAGCAGCTTGTTGGGGGTCGGCGGGGAGCTGTTTTTT. Looking up the rest from reference TRBV5-1 and TRBJ2-2 gives the full variable domain: KAGVTQTPRYLIKTRGQQVTLSCSPISGHRSVSWYQQTPGQGLQFLFEYFSETQRNKGNFPGRFSGRQFSNSRSEMNVSTLELGDSALYLCASSLLGVGGELFFGEGSRLTVL.

The chain couples TRBV9 to TRBJ2-1; possibly TRBD1 for D (5 bases). V lost 4 bases to trimming and J lost 8 bases, with 10 bases between them. CDR1 and CDR2 from the germline V gene are SGDLS and YYNGEE. The CDR3 covers 12 residues. The CDR3 loop is CASSLQGYEQFF. CDR3 bases: TGTGCCAGCAGCCTTCAGGGCTATGAGCAGTTCTTC.

The J gene is TRBJ1-1, the V gene TRBV5-1; tentatively, D is TRBD1 (5 bases). The CDR3 has 13 amino acids. Trimming took 5 bases from V and 1 from J, leaving 9 bases between them. CDR1 and CDR2 (germline): SGHRS, YFSETQ. The CDR3 is CASRLGENTEAFF. CDR3 nucleotides: TGCGCCAGCAGGCTGGGGGAGAACACTGAAGCTTTCTTT.

J is TRBJ2-3 and V is TRBV7-2, with unresolved D. There are 14 residues in the CDR3. From germline, CDR1 is SGHTA and CDR2 FQGNSA. The V gene lost 1 base and the J gene lost 2 bases, with 7 bases spanning the gap. The CDR3 region is CASSLGLNTDTQYF. CDR3 DNA: TGTGCCAGCAGCTTAGGACTCAACACAGATACGCAGTATTTT.

The chain combines TRBV7-9 with TRBJ1-4, with a tentative D call TRBD1 (5 bases). This CDR3 has 14 residues. V was pared by 5 bases and J by 3 bases, with 10 bases between. Per germline, CDR1 SEHNR and CDR2 FQNEAQ (reference sequence). CDR3 protein: CASSTGAPNEKLFF. The CDR3 DNA is TGTGCCAGCAGCACCGGGGCACCTAATGAAAAACTGTTTTTT.

Only one count was recorded for this clone. The rearrangement joins TRBV27 to TRBJ2-3; D not certain. Germline assignment: CDR1 MNHEY and CDR2 SMNVEV (reference sequence). This CDR3 comprises 12 residues. The V gene lost 4 bases and the J gene lost 2 bases, with 4 bases spanning the gap. In nucleotides, the CDR3 is TGTGCCAGCAGTTCCTACACAGATACGCAGTATTTT. Translated, it gives CASSSYTDTQYF.

The chain joins TRBV5-6 to TRBJ2-7; TRBD2 aligns across 10 bases. The CDR3 is 15 amino acids. Germline CDR1 and CDR2: SGHDT and YYEEEE. V trimming: 5 bases; J trimming: 4 bases; junction bases outside the gene matches: 9. The CDR3 reads CASSTLAGRSYEQYF. The CDR3 coding sequence is TGTGCCAGCAGTACACTAGCGGGGCGGAGTTACGAGCAGTACTTC.

The rearrangement uses TRBV28 and TRBJ2-7; D might be TRBD2 (6 bases). Gene TRBJ2-4 matches the end of the DNA better, so the J call may be wrong. CDR3 length: 14 amino acids. CDR1 MDHEN and CDR2 SYDVKM come from the germline V gene. The CDR3 region is CASSPGGTPRIQYF. CDR3 DNA: TGTGCCAGCAGCCCTGGGGGGACCCCCCGCATTCAGTACTTC.

The CDR3 DNA follows: TGTGCCAGTACCCCTAGCGGGAGGGCCCACAATGAGCAGTTCTTC. Its translation is CASTPSGRAHNEQFF. The chain combines TRBV19 with TRBJ2-1; 12 positions match TRBD2. CDR3 length equals 15 residues. The V gene's germline CDR1 is LNHDA and CDR2 SQIVND (reference sequence). Trimming cost V 7 bases and J 5 bases; bases outside gene matches: 6. The variable domain in full, completed from reference TRBV19 and TRBJ2-1, reads DGGITQSPKYLFRKEGQNVTLSCEQNLNHDAMYWYRQDPGQGLRLIYYSQIVNDFQKGDIAEGYSVSREKKESFPLTVTSAQKNPTAFYLCASTPSGRAHNEQFFGPGTRLTVL.

The rearrangement links TRBV6-5 to TRBJ1-2; no clear D. The germline V and J ends were trimmed by 2 bases and 2 bases, with 12 bases remaining between them. Germline CDR1 and CDR2: MNHEY and SVGAGI. CDR3 length equals 15 residues. CDR3 DNA sequence: TGTGCCAGCAGTTACGGCAGGTCGCCCAACTATGGCTACACCTTC. This codes for CASSYGRSPNYGYTF.

The count of this clone is one. The chain combines TRBV28 with TRBJ1-2; perhaps TRBD1 as D (6 bases). The V and J ends lost 6 bases and 2 bases respectively, with 13 bases between them. This CDR3 is built from 14 residues. The germline V gene encodes CDR1 MDHEN and CDR2 SYDVKM. The CDR3 DNA follows: TGTGCCAGCAGCCTAGACGGACAGAACTATGGCTACACCTTC. It yields the protein CASSLDGQNYGYTF.

The genes are TRBV7-3 and TRBJ1-1; D remains unclear. The CDR3 is 13 amino acids. The germline V and J ends were trimmed by 4 bases and 1 base, with 7 bases remaining between them. CDR1 is SGHTA and CDR2 is FQGTGA in the germline V gene. The CDR3 bases are TGTGCCAGCAGCTGGTTGGAGAACACTGAAGCTTTCTTT. This codes for CASSWLENTEAFF.

This chain uses TRBV5-1 with TRBJ2-3; tentatively, D is TRBD1 (6 bases). V lost 1 base and J lost 5, with 14 bases in between. The CDR3 spans 15 residues. The germline gives CDR1 SGHRS, CDR2 YFSETQ. In nucleotides, the CDR3 is TGCGCCAGCAGCTTGCCCATCAGGGGAAGAGATACGCAGTATTTT. This sequence encodes CASSLPIRGRDTQYF.

The chain uses TRBV29-1 and TRBJ2-5; tentatively, D is TRBD2 (6 bases). Germline V lookup: CDR1 SQVTM, CDR2 ANQGSEA. The CDR3 runs 14 residues. V was clipped by 2 bases and J by 6 bases, with 16 bases between them. Here the CDR3 DNA reads TGCAGCGTTGAATCCGGGAGTGGGGGTCAGACCCAGTACTTC. This codes for CSVESGSGGQTQYF.

The CDR3 region has the DNA TGCGCCAGCAGTGATCGGGACTACAACACCGGGGAGCTGTTTTTT. Translating it yields CASSDRDYNTGELFF. The chain uses TRBV10-1 and TRBJ2-2; 7 bases map to TRBD2. The CDR3 covers 15 residues. Losses at the gene ends were 3 bases for V and 2 bases for J; bases not matched to a gene: 3. Per germline, CDR1 WNHNN and CDR2 SYGVQD (reference sequence).

This chain uses TRBV9 with TRBJ2-2, with D perhaps TRBD2 (6 bases). With 0 bases removed from V and 0 bases from J, the gap between germline ends came to 9 bases. From germline, CDR1 is SGDLS and CDR2 YYNGEE. This CDR3 has 16 residues. The CDR3 loop is CASSVVSGANTGELFF. CDR3 nucleotides: TGTGCCAGCAGCGTAGTGTCGGGAGCGAACACCGGGGAGCTGTTTTTT.

This chain uses TRBV18 with TRBJ2-3; TRBD1 agrees at 8 bases. This CDR3 comprises 14 residues. The V gene's germline CDR1 is KGHSH and CDR2 LQKENI. Germline trimming cut 6 bases from V and 4 bases from J; bases unmatched to any gene: 6. CDR3 sequence (DNA): TGTGCCAGCTCCGCGGACAGGGCAGCAGATACGCAGTATTTT. The encoded protein is CASSADRAADTQYF.

Worth noting for this clone: Other DNA sequences in this specimen translate into the identical CDR3. The chain joins TRBV28 to TRBJ1-1, with D unclear. This CDR3 spans 12 amino acids. Germline V CDR1 and CDR2: MDHEN, SYDVKM. V was clipped by 3 bases and J by 1 base, with 3 bases between them. The CDR3 region is CASSFRNTEAFF. The CDR3 coding sequence is TGTGCCAGCAGTTTTAGGAACACTGAAGCTTTCTTT.

J is TRBJ2-7 and V is TRBV9, with TRBD1 matching 9 bases. Germline loops: CDR1 SGDLS, CDR2 YYNGEE. This CDR3 region has 15 residues. After removal of 3 bases from V and 4 bases from J, the junction contained 8 bases not matched to a gene. The CDR3 reads CASSEGGQGFYEQYF. The CDR3 region has the DNA TGTGCCAGCAGCGAGGGGGGACAGGGTTTTTACGAGCAGTACTTC.

The V call is TRBV7-2, the J call TRBJ2-7; D tentatively reads TRBD1 or TRBD2 (5 bases each). The germline V gene has CDR1 SGHTA and CDR2 FQGNSA. With 8 bases removed from V and 2 bases from J, the gap between germline ends came to 13 bases. The CDR3 extends over 13 amino acids. Here the CDR3 reads CASRDGPTYEQYF. Written as DNA, the CDR3 is TGTGCCAGCCGGGACGGACCAACCTACGAGCAGTACTTC.

The V gene is TRBV10-3, the J gene TRBJ1-2; no firm D call. CDR1 is ENHRY, CDR2 SYGVKD, per germline. CDR3 length: 13 amino acids. V was trimmed by 8 bases and J by 0 bases, leaving 10 bases between them. CDR3 sequence: CAILPAANYGYTF. CDR3 sequence (DNA): TGTGCCATCCTACCCGCAGCTAACTATGGCTACACCTTC.

The chain uses TRBV5-4 and TRBJ2-7, with a tentative D call TRBD1 (5 bases). This CDR3 has 13 residues. Germline V gene sequence: CDR1 SGHNT, CDR2 YYREEE (reference sequence). V gave up 2 bases and J gave up 4 bases, with 10 bases separating them. CDR3 amino acids: CASSFGHRYEQYF. As DNA, the CDR3 is TGTGCCAGCAGCTTTGGACACAGATACGAGCAGTACTTC.

The V and J genes are TRBV18 and TRBJ2-1; 15 bases map to TRBD2. The germline CDR1 and CDR2 sequences are KGHSH and LQKENI. The CDR3 extends over 16 amino acids. The junction had 4 bases not matched to a gene; V was cut back by 3 bases and J by 7 bases. The DNA for the CDR3 is TGTGCCAGCTCACCCCTCGGGACTAGCGGGAGGAATGAGCAGTTCTTC. Translation: CASSPLGTSGRNEQFF.

The chain uses TRBV18 and TRBJ1-2; D call uncertain. The CDR3 length is 14 residues. CDR1 and CDR2 (germline): KGHSH, LQKENI. The ends were cut back, 3 bases at V and 5 bases at J, with 13 bases in the middle. CDR3 sequence reads: CASSPSGSGYGYTF. DNA for the CDR3: TGTGCCAGCTCACCTTCAGGTTCGGGATATGGCTACACCTTC. Complete variable domain (other parts from reference TRBV18 and TRBJ1-2): NAGVMQNPRHLVRRRGQEARLRCSPMKGHSHVYWYRQLPEEGLKFMVYLQKENIIDESGMPKERFSAEFPKEGPSILRIQQVVRGDSAAYFCASSPSGSGYGYTFGSGTRLTVV.

V is TRBV4-3 and J is TRBJ1-5; 10 bases agree with TRBD1. The CDR3 totals 16 residues. The V and J ends lost 0 bases and 5 bases, in that order; junction bases with no gene match: 4. Germline V CDR1 and CDR2: LGHNA, YSLEER. For the CDR3, the DNA is TGCGCCAGCAGCCAAGATTTGGGACAGGGGTATCAGCCCCAGCATTTT. Translation gives CASSQDLGQGYQPQHF.

The chain carries TRBV5-4 and TRBJ2-7, with D unresolved. This CDR3 is built from 12 residues. V was clipped by 2 bases and J by 1 base, with 4 bases between them. From germline, CDR1 is SGHNT and CDR2 YYREEE (reference sequence). CDR3 loop: CASSFDSYEQYF. Written as DNA, the CDR3 is TGTGCCAGCAGCTTTGATTCCTACGAGCAGTACTTC.